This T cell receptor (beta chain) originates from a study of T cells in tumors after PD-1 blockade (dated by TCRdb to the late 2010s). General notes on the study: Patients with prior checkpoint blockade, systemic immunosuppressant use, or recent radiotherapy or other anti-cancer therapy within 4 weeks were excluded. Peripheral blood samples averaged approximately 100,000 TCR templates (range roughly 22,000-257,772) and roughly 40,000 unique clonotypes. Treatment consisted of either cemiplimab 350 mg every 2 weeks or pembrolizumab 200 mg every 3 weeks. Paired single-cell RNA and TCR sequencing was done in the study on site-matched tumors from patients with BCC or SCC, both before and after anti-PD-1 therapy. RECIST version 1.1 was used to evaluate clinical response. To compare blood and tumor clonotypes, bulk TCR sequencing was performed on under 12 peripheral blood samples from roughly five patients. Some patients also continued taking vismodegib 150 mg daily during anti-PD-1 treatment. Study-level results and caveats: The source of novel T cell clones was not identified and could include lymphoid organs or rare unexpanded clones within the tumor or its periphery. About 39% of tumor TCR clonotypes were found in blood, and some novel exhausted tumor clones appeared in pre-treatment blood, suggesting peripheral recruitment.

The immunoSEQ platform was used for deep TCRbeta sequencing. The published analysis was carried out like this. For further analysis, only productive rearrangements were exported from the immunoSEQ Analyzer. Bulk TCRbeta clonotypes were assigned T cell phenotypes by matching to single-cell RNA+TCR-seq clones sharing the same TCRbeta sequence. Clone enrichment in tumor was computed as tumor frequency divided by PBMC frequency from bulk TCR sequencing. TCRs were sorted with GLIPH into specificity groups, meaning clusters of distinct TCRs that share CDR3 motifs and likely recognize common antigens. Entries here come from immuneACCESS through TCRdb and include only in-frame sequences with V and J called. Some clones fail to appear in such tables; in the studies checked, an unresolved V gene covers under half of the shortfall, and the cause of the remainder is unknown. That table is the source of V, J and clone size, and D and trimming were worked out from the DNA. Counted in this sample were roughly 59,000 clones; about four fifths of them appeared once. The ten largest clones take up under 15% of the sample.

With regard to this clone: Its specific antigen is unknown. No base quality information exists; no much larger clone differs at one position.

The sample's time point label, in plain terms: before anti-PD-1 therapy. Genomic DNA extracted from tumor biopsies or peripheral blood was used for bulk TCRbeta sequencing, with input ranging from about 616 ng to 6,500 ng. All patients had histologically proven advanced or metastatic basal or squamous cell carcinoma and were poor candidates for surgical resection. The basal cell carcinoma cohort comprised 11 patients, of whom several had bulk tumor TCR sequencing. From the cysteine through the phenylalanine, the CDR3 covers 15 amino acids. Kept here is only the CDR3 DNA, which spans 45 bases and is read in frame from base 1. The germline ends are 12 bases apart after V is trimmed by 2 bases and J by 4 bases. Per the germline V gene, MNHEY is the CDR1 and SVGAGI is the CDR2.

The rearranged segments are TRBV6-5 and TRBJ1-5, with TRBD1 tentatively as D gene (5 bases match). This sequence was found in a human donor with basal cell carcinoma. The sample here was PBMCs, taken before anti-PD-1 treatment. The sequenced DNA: TGTGCCAGCAGTTACAGGATCGGGGCTAATCAGCCCCAGCATTTT. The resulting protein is CASSYRIGANQPQHF.